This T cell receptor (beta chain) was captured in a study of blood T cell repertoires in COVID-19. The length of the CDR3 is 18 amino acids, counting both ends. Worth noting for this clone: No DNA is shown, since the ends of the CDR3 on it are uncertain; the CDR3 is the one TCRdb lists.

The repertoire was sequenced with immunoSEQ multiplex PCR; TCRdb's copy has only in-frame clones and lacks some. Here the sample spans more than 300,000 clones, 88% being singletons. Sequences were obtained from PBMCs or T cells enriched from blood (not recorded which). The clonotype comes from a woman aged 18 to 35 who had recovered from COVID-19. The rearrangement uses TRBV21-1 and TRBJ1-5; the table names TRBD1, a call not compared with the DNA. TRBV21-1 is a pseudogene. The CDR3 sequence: CASSAWWGTGSSNQPQHF.